Reported below is one T cell receptor (beta chain). Sample-barcoded 5' priming and a J-beta primer mix drove a second PCR of about 7 to 12 cycles. Each CDR3 protein gets one entry after TCRdb re-called the 5' RACE reads with MiXCR. The sample has 1.5 million to 2 million distinct CDR3 sequences, 30% to 35% seen once. Germline CDR1 is LGHDT and CDR2 is YNNKEL (reference sequence). V gave up 4 bases and J gave up 2 bases; unmatched junction bases: 4. The length of the CDR3 is 14 residues. The sample belongs to a study of blood T cells in healthy people across ages. Isolation per sample recovered at least 7 million PBMCs.

The gene calls are TRBV3-1 and TRBJ2-5, with TRBD1 identical over 7 bases. The sequenced sample was blood. This clonotype was sampled from a woman aged 25 to 39 in good health. The DNA of the CDR3 is TGTGCCAGCAGCCCAGTGGACAGGCAAGAGACCCAGTACTTC. It yields the protein CASSPVDRQETQYF.